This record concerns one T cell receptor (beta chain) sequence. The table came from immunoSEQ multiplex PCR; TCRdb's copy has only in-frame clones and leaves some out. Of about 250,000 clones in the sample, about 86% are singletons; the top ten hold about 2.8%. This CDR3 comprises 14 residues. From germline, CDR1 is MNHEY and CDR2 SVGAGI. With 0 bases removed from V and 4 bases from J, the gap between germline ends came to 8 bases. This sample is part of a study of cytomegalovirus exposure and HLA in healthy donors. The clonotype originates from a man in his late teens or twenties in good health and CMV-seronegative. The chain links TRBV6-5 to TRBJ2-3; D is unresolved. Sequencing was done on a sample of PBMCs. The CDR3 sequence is CASSYSRFPDTQYF. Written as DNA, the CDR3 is TGTGCCAGCAGTTACTCGAGGTTTCCAGATACGCAGTATTTT.